This entry lists 17 T cell receptor beta chains sequenced from one sample in a study of shared clonotypes between healthy human individuals (TCRdb year 2020). The receptor library was made with the immunoSEQ multiplex PCR assay. What TCRdb holds here is the immuneACCESS table cut down to in-frame rearrangements. Part of the clones is not present; checked against another copy, under half of the missing clones reflect an unresolved V gene, and the others are unexplained. The sample table contains some 1,400,000 clones; only one count was recorded for around 95% of them. The leading ten clones occupy over 1% of the sample. The sample taken for sequencing was naive CD4+ T cells sorted from blood. What this sample's cell subset or site label stands for: CD45RA+ positively selected. The receptors shown here come from a man younger than 40 in good health.

V usage is TRBV30 and J usage is TRBJ2-1; D tentatively reads TRBD1 or TRBD2 (5 bases each). The V end lost 5 bases, the J end lost 0 bases, and 14 bases lay between the germline ends. The CDR3 spans 15 residues. Germline V gene data show CDR1 as GTSNPN and CDR2 as SVGIG (reference sequence). For the CDR3, the DNA is TGTGCCTGGGCAGGGACCATTAGCTCCTACAATGAGCAGTTCTTC. This translates into CAWAGTISSYNEQFF.

For this clone: This CDR3 is also generated by other DNA sequences in the sample. The chain joins TRBV5-6 to TRBJ1-5; D gene unclear. Germline lookup yields CDR1 SGHDT and CDR2 YYEEEE. The germline V and J ends were trimmed by 0 bases and 0 bases, with 7 bases remaining between them. CDR3 length: 15 amino acids. The chain's CDR3 is CASSLGPASNQPQHF. CDR3 DNA sequence: TGTGCCAGCAGCTTGGGACCAGCTAGCAATCAGCCCCAGCATTTT.

This clone was detected once. The rearrangement joins TRBV19 to TRBJ1-5, with D perhaps TRBD1 (6 bases). The CDR3 length is 14 residues. V lost 2 bases, J lost 4 bases, and 9 bases lay in between. CDR1 is LNHDA and CDR2 is SQIVND in the germline V gene (reference sequence). CDR3 sequence: CASSIIRGNQPQHF. The DNA of the CDR3 is TGTGCCAGTAGTATAATCAGGGGAAATCAGCCCCAGCATTTT.

The chain carries TRBV7-8 and TRBJ2-7; D gene uncertain. The CDR3 is 13 amino acids. Looked up from germline, CDR1 is SGHVS and CDR2 is FQNEAQ. Trimming took off 5 bases at V and 1 base at J, with 9 bases between the two ends. For the CDR3, the DNA is TGTGCCAGCAGCACACGACTTTCCTACGAGCAGTACTTC. This encodes CASSTRLSYEQYF. Based on the CDR3 plus reference TRBV7-8 and TRBJ2-7, the full variable domain is GAGVSQSPRYKVAKRGQDVALRCDPISGHVSLFWYQQALGQGPEFLTYFQNEAQLDKSGLPSDRFFAERPEGSVSTLKIQRTQQEDSAVYLCASSTRLSYEQYFGPGTRLTVT.

The rearrangement uses TRBV4-3 and TRBJ2-7; no clear D. In germline, CDR1 is LGHNA, CDR2 YSLEER. CDR3 length: 14 residues. The V end was cut by 2 bases, the J end by 3 bases, with 11 bases between. DNA for the CDR3: TGCGCCAGCAGCCAAATGAGGCACAACTACGAGCAGTACTTC. This codes for CASSQMRHNYEQYF.

In this sample, this clone turned up once. The genes are TRBV2 and TRBJ2-7; TRBD2 might be the D (6 bases). V lost 4 bases to trimming and J lost 7 bases, with 20 bases between them. Germline V gene data show CDR1 as SNHLY and CDR2 as FYNNEI. This CDR3 contains 15 residues. The CDR3 sequence: CASSVLEGTLGEQYF. CDR3 DNA sequence: TGTGCCAGCAGTGTCTTGGAGGGGACCCTGGGGGAGCAGTACTTC. The variable domain in full, completed from reference TRBV2 and TRBJ2-7, reads EPEVTQTPSHQVTQMGQEVILRCVPISNHLYFYWYRQILGQKVEFLVSFYNNEISEKSEIFDDQFSVERPDGSNFTLKIRSTKLEDSAMYFCASSVLEGTLGEQYFGPGTRLTVT.

This clone came up once. The V and J genes are TRBV5-1 and TRBJ1-2; 7 nucleotides line up with TRBD1. Germline V gene lookup returns CDR1 SGHRS and CDR2 YFSETQ. The junction had 5 bases not matched to a gene; V was cut back by 3 bases and J by 3 bases. The CDR3 has 14 residues. The CDR3 here is CASSSTTGDYGYTF. The CDR3 region has the DNA TGCGCCAGCAGCTCGACAACAGGGGACTATGGCTACACCTTC.

This sequence joins TRBV29-1 and TRBJ1-1, with D perhaps matching TRBD1 (5 bases). The CDR3 spans 14 residues. The germline CDR1 and CDR2 sequences are SQVTM and ANQGSEA. V was shortened by 4 bases and J by 4 bases, with 16 bases between the two germline ends. CDR3 coding DNA: TGCAGCGTTGGAAATTGGCCCGGGGGCACTGAAGCTTTCTTT. Protein product: CSVGNWPGGTEAFF.

The gene calls are TRBV6-1 and TRBJ1-2; no clear D gene. CDR1 and CDR2 from the germline V gene are MNHNS and SASEGT. The length of the CDR3 is 15 residues. Trimming took off 0 bases at V and 4 bases at J, with 12 bases between the two ends. This CDR3 is CASSEAVAVLYGYTF. For the CDR3, the DNA is TGTGCCAGCAGTGAAGCGGTTGCCGTCCTCTATGGCTACACCTTC.

This clone was seen only once. The chain links TRBV15 to TRBJ1-1; the D is unclear. V lost 0 bases to trimming and J lost 0 bases, with 11 bases between them. Germline-derived CDR1 and CDR2 are LNHNV and YYDKDF (reference sequence). CDR3 length: 16 amino acids. Written as DNA, the CDR3 is TGTGCCACCAGCAGAGATAAAGTGGGTCTGAACACTGAAGCTTTCTTT. Translated: CATSRDKVGLNTEAFF.

This clone was seen just once. The gene calls are TRBV11-3 and TRBJ2-3; weak D call: TRBD2 (7 bases). Germline values: CDR1 SGHNT, CDR2 YENEEA. V was cut by 6 bases and J by 4 bases, with 11 bases left in between. CDR3 size: 13 residues. The CDR3 nucleotides read TGTGCCAGCAGTAGGGGGGGCGCAGATACGCAGTATTTT. Its protein product is CASSRGGADTQYF.

This chain joins TRBV5-1 and TRBJ2-1; 8 positions match TRBD1. This CDR3 region has 20 residues. Losses at the gene ends were 1 base for V and 2 bases for J; bases not matched to a gene: 17. Germline CDR1 is SGHRS and CDR2 is YFSETQ. The CDR3 reads CASSLPGQVQLGVAYNEQFF. CDR3 bases: TGCGCCAGCAGCTTGCCGGGACAGGTCCAGTTGGGGGTCGCCTACAATGAGCAGTTCTTC.

This clone was counted once. The chain recombines TRBV30 with TRBJ2-3; possible D gene TRBD2, 6 bases. The CDR3 runs to 15 residues. Germline lookup yields CDR1 GTSNPN and CDR2 SVGIG (reference sequence). Trimming took off 0 bases at V and 0 bases at J, with 10 bases between the two ends. The CDR3 here is CAWSVTGLSTDTQYF. The CDR3 region has the DNA TGTGCCTGGAGTGTAACCGGACTAAGCACAGATACGCAGTATTTT.

Many counts were recorded for this clone. The same CDR3 also results from other DNA sequences found in this sample. The CDR3 DNA is TGTGCCAGCTCACCTAGCACAGATACGCAGTATTTT. Its translation: CASSPSTDTQYF. This chain connects TRBV18 to TRBJ2-3; D call uncertain. This CDR3 has 12 amino acids. Germline loops: CDR1 KGHSH, CDR2 LQKENI. V lost 3 bases and J 0 bases, leaving 1 base between the germline ends.

The chain carries TRBV7-9 and TRBJ2-5; unclear D gene. CDR1 is SEHNR, CDR2 FQNEAQ, per germline (reference sequence). The CDR3 consists of 13 residues. V lost 1 base and J lost 5, with 8 bases in between. The CDR3 DNA reads as TGTGCCAGCAGCTTAGAGGCTCGGGAGACCCAGTACTTC. Translated, it gives CASSLEARETQYF.

The V call is TRBV6-1, the J call TRBJ2-2, with TRBD2 matching 8 bases. Germline loops: CDR1 MNHNS, CDR2 SASEGT. CDR3 length: 14 amino acids. With V trimmed by 5 bases and J by 4 bases, 3 bases remained unmatched. The CDR3 DNA reads TGTGCCAGCAGTCTAGCGGGCACCACCGGGGAGCTGTTTTTT. Amino acids: CASSLAGTTGELFF.

V usage is TRBV5-6 and J usage is TRBJ1-2; no definite D call. CDR1 is SGHDT, CDR2 YYEEEE, per germline. Trimming took off 4 bases at V and 12 bases at J, with 13 bases between the two ends. CDR3 length: 11 residues. Here the CDR3 reads CASSRQVVHTF. The CDR3 nucleotides read TGTGCCAGCAGCAGGCAGGTTGTTCACACCTTC.